The 32 T cell receptor beta chains listed next were all sequenced from one sample in a study of metastatic and nonmetastatic thyroid tumors. TCRdb re-called clones from the PCR reads using MiXCR. The sample lists about 70,000 clones, roughly a sixth seen once, with more than 10% in the top ten. No treatment had been given to any patient before thyroid surgery. The material sequenced was blood. The receptors come from a female donor with papillary thyroid cancer or a benign thyroid nodule (not recorded which). Some clones in this sample may be carry-over from other donors' samples.

For this clone: A much larger clone differs by one base, so this may be a read error. The chain employs TRBV7-6 and TRBJ2-1; 8 nucleotides agree with TRBD1. CDR3 length: 16 amino acids. The germline V gene has CDR1 SGHVS and CDR2 FNYEAQ. The CDR3 protein is CASSLGSQGAWSEQLF. CDR3 bases: TGTGCCAGCAGCTTAGGGTCCCAGGGGGCTTGGTCCGAGCAGCTCTTC.

At least ten counts were recorded for this clone. Other DNA sequences of this sample code for an identical CDR3. The rearrangement links TRBV18 to TRBJ2-7; D is undetermined. The V end was cut by 2 bases, the J end by 6 bases, with 8 bases between. The CDR3 extends over 12 amino acids. Germline values: CDR1 KGHSH, CDR2 LQKENI. CDR3 coding DNA: TGTGCCAGCTCACCATCCCTAGGCGAGCAGTACTTC. Translating it yields CASSPSLGEQYF.

V gene TRBV3-1 combines with J gene TRBJ2-1; D may be TRBD1 (6 bases). CDR3 length equals 12 residues. Germline-derived CDR1 and CDR2 are LGHDT and YNNKEL (reference sequence). This CDR3 is CVSSPQGYEQFF. CDR3 DNA: TGTGTCAGTAGCCCACAGGGATATGAGCAGTTCTTC.

This clone was observed a handful of times. V is TRBV7-6 and J is TRBJ2-3; the D is unclear. V was shortened by 1 base and J by 4 bases, with 6 bases between the two germline ends. The CDR3 spans 13 residues. Germline loops: CDR1 SGHVS, CDR2 FNYEAQ. The CDR3 DNA follows: TGTGCCAGCAGCTTAGTACGTGCAGATACGCAGTATTTT. This codes for CASSLVRADTQYF.

The chain couples TRBV28 to TRBJ1-6; 7 positions agree with TRBD1. The CDR3 sequence is 15 residues long. Germline lookup yields CDR1 MDHEN and CDR2 SYDVKM. J lost 4 bases, V lost 6 bases, and 6 bases had no gene match. The CDR3 nucleotides read TGTGCCAGCAGAGACAGGGTCGTTTATAATTCACCCCTCCACTTT. It encodes CASRDRVVYNSPLHF.

V usage is TRBV6-1 and J usage is TRBJ2-2, with 7 bases that match TRBD2. Per the germline V gene, CDR1 is MNHNS and CDR2 is SASEGT. J was trimmed by 1 base and V by 1 base; bases with no gene match: 3. This CDR3 spans 16 amino acids. The CDR3 sequence: CASSEGGGRNTGELFF. Written as DNA, the CDR3 is TGTGCCAGCAGTGAAGGGGGGGGGAGGAACACCGGGGAGCTGTTTTTT.

The chain has TRBV6-1 and TRBJ2-1; no clear D gene. This CDR3 comprises 13 residues. Germline CDR1 is MNHNS and CDR2 is SASEGT. Deletions cut 7 bases from V and 9 bases from J, with 16 bases between. The CDR3 loop is CASNTLERLEQFF. The DNA for the CDR3 is TGTGCCAGCAATACCCTCGAGCGTCTTGAGCAGTTCTTC.

This clone was counted many times. V gene TRBV4-1 combines with J gene TRBJ2-7; D unclear. The V gene's germline CDR1 is MGHRA and CDR2 YSYEKL. The CDR3 consists of 15 residues. V was pared by 0 bases and J by 3 bases, with 12 bases between. Here the CDR3 DNA reads TGCGCCAGCAGCCAAGAATCCACGGATATCTACGAGCAGTACTTC. It is translated as CASSQESTDIYEQYF.

This clone has a count of ten or more. The gene calls are TRBV10-2 and TRBJ1-2; TRBD1 might be the D (5 bases). The CDR3 is made up of 13 amino acids. V dropped 3 bases and J dropped 7 bases, with 12 bases sitting between them. CDR1 WSHSY and CDR2 SAAADI come from the germline V gene. The CDR3 is CASSDVQGGGYTF. The DNA of the CDR3 is TGCGCCAGCAGTGATGTCCAGGGCGGTGGCTACACCTTC.

In its sample, this clone was seen many times. The rearrangement uses TRBV10-3 and TRBJ1-1; TRBD1 is a possible D gene (6 bases). The CDR3 runs 13 residues. Trimming took 8 bases from V and 8 from J, leaving 18 bases between them. CDR1 ENHRY and CDR2 SYGVKD come from the germline V gene. CDR3 region: CAISAVGAGEAFF. The DNA for the CDR3 is TGTGCCATCTCTGCGGTGGGGGCGGGGGAAGCTTTCTTT.

J is TRBJ2-3 and V is TRBV6-1; D ambiguous. The CDR3 contains 16 residues. Germline V gene data show CDR1 as MNHNS and CDR2 as SASEGT. V was trimmed by 2 bases and J by 6 bases, leaving 18 bases between them. CDR3 bases: TGTGCCAGCAGTGAATTAGTAGGCCAAACAGCGGATACGCAGTATTTT. This sequence encodes CASSELVGQTADTQYF.

This clone was counted many times. The chain joins TRBV27 to TRBJ2-1; a possible D gene is TRBD2 (7 bases). This CDR3 has 15 residues. Germline CDR1 reads MNHEY; CDR2 reads SMNVEV (reference sequence). V was trimmed by 8 bases and J by 2 bases, leaving 16 bases between them. CDR3 sequence (DNA): TGTGCCAGCGCCCTGGGGGGGCGGACCTACAATGAGCAGTTCTTC. Amino acid sequence: CASALGGRTYNEQFF.

This clone occurred many times. The chain uses TRBV10-3 and TRBJ2-1; 10 nucleotides match TRBD2. CDR3 length: 15 amino acids. Trimming at V came to 0 bases and at J to 10 bases, leaving 6 bases not matched to a gene. Germline V gives CDR1 ENHRY, CDR2 SYGVKD. The CDR3 region is CAISESSGRGREQFF. The CDR3, as DNA: TGTGCCATCAGTGAGTCGAGCGGGAGGGGCAGGGAGCAGTTCTTC.

This clone was seen ten or more times. J is TRBJ2-2 and V is TRBV11-1; perhaps TRBD2 as D (5 bases). This CDR3 is 18 amino acids long. The germline V gene has CDR1 SGHAT and CDR2 FQDESV (reference sequence). V shed 1 base and J shed 2 bases, with 17 bases lying between them. Here the CDR3 DNA reads TGTGCCAGCAGCTTAGGGCCTGACGGCGGACTTAACACCGGGGAGCTGTTTTTT. Its translation: CASSLGPDGGLNTGELFF.

This rearrangement joins TRBV5-1 to TRBJ2-3; possibly TRBD2 for D (5 bases). Trimming shortened V by 1 base and J by 2 bases, and 20 bases separated the two germline ends. The germline V gene has CDR1 SGHRS and CDR2 YFSETQ. CDR3 length: 18 amino acids. The CDR3 bases are TGCGCCAGCAGCTTGCGTGTCAGCGTGAGGGTCTCCACAGATACGCAGTATTTT. Translated, it gives CASSLRVSVRVSTDTQYF.

Ten or more counts support this clone. The rearrangement links TRBV7-9 to TRBJ2-1, with 8 positions matching TRBD1. Germline loops: CDR1 SEHNR, CDR2 FQNEAQ (reference sequence). V lost 5 bases and J lost 9; bases outside the gene matches: 6. This CDR3 contains 13 residues. CDR3 nucleotide sequence: TGTGCCAGCAGCACGGGACAGGATGGTGAGCAGTTCTTC. This codes for CASSTGQDGEQFF. The variable domain in full, completed from reference TRBV7-9 and TRBJ2-1, reads DTGVSQNPRHKITKRGQNVTFRCDPISEHNRLYWYRQTLGQGPEFLTYFQNEAQLEKSRLLSDRFSAERPKGSFSTLEIQRTEQGDSAMYLCASSTGQDGEQFFGPGTRLTVL.

Details on this clone: A much larger clonotype is one base distant, so this may be a read error. Other DNA sequences of this sample code for an identical CDR3. The chain joins TRBV5-1 to TRBJ1-1; tentatively, D is TRBD1 (6 bases). CDR3 length: 17 residues. From germline, CDR1 is SGHRS and CDR2 YFSETQ. DNA for the CDR3: TGCGCCAGCAGCATTCGTCCCCCGGGACATATGAACACTGAAGCTTTCTTC. It yields the protein CASSIRPPGHMNTEAFF.

This clone was recorded at least ten times. The chain links TRBV28 to TRBJ2-7, with D perhaps TRBD1 or TRBD2 (5 bases each). V was trimmed by 6 bases and J by 6 bases, leaving 18 bases between them. This CDR3 contains 14 residues. The V gene's germline CDR1 is MDHEN and CDR2 SYDVKM. This CDR3 reads CASSGAGSLTEQYF. CDR3 nucleotide sequence: TGTGCCAGCAGCGGGGCAGGATCCCTTACCGAGCAGTACTTC. The full variable domain, completed using reference TRBV28 and TRBJ2-7, is DVKVTQSSRYLVKRTGEKVFLECVQDMDHENMFWYRQDPGLGLRLIYFSYDVKMKEKGDIPEGYSVSREKKERFSLILESASTNQTSMYLCASSGAGSLTEQYFGPGTRLTVT.

In its sample, this clone was seen many times. The V call is TRBV7-2, the J call TRBJ1-5; D may be TRBD1 (6 bases). The V gene lost 7 bases and the J gene lost 10 bases, with 17 bases spanning the gap. Germline V lookup: CDR1 SGHTA, CDR2 FQGNSA. The CDR3 covers 13 residues. The CDR3 DNA reads as TGTGCCAGCACCCCCCCGGGGGGGGCTCCCCAGCATTTT. It yields the protein CASTPPGGAPQHF.

In this sample, this clone turned up many times. V is TRBV3-1 and J is TRBJ2-7; TRBD2 matches at 12 bases. Germline V CDR1 and CDR2: LGHDT, YNNKEL (reference sequence). The V gene end was trimmed by 4 bases and the J gene end by 3 bases; junction bases not matched to a gene: 1. The CDR3 sequence is 14 residues long. The CDR3: CASSRLAGDYEQYF. The CDR3 DNA sequence: TGTGCCAGCAGCCGACTAGCGGGAGACTACGAGCAGTACTTC.

The genes are TRBV5-4 and TRBJ2-2, with 9 nucleotides matching TRBD2. This CDR3 comprises 15 residues. Per germline, CDR1 SGHNT and CDR2 YYREEE (reference sequence). J lost 6 bases, V lost 1 base, and 4 bases had no gene match. CDR3 nucleotide sequence: TGTGCCAGCAGCTTGAAGGCGGGAGGGGCCGGGGAGCTGTTTTTT. It encodes CASSLKAGGAGELFF.

This chain joins TRBV5-1 and TRBJ1-1; a possible D gene is TRBD1 (6 bases). Germline-derived CDR1 and CDR2 are SGHRS and YFSETQ. V was shortened by 3 bases and J by 4 bases, with 19 bases between the two germline ends. The CDR3 consists of 16 residues. CDR3 coding DNA: TGCGCCAGCAGCTCCCCAGGGACATGGTGGACCACTGAAGCTTTCTTT. Amino acids: CASSSPGTWWTTEAFF.

This chain uses TRBV27 with TRBJ1-6, with D possibly being TRBD1 (5 bases). In germline, CDR1 is MNHEY, CDR2 SMNVEV (reference sequence). This CDR3 comprises 15 residues. Trimming took off 8 bases at V and 6 bases at J, with 17 bases between the two ends. The CDR3 loop is CASRLGDTLNSPLHF. DNA for the CDR3: TGTGCCAGCCGCTTGGGGGATACACTTAATTCACCCCTCCACTTT.

The chain joins TRBV4-1 to TRBJ2-2, with a tentative D call TRBD2 (5 bases). V shed 1 base and J shed 5 bases, with 8 bases lying between them. The germline gives CDR1 MGHRA, CDR2 YSYEKL. The CDR3 is made up of 14 amino acids. CDR3 in DNA: TGCGCCAGCAGCCAAGGGAGGAGGACCGGGGAGCTGTTTTTT. Its translation: CASSQGRRTGELFF.

Many counts were recorded for this clone. This chain joins TRBV5-1 and TRBJ2-1; the match to TRBD1 covers 9 bases. The CDR3 loop spans 16 amino acids. CDR1 is SGHRS, CDR2 YFSETQ, per germline. V was pared by 0 bases and J by 6 bases, with 7 bases of the junction left unmatched. The CDR3 DNA reads TGCGCCAGCAGCTTGGCCCCAGGGACAGGGTCCAATGAGCAGTTCTTC. The encoded protein is CASSLAPGTGSNEQFF.

This clone occurred many times. The chain uses TRBV2 and TRBJ2-5, with a tentative D call TRBD1 (6 bases). From germline, CDR1 is SNHLY and CDR2 FYNNEI. This CDR3 is built from 12 residues. The ends were cut back, 7 bases at V and 1 base at J, with 7 bases in the middle. The CDR3 is CASTGVQETQYF. CDR3 coding DNA: TGTGCCAGCACAGGGGTCCAAGAGACCCAGTACTTC.

This clone was seen many times. The chain links TRBV4-1 to TRBJ2-3; maybe TRBD1 (6 bases). The CDR3 is 17 amino acids. The germline CDR1 and CDR2 sequences are MGHRA and YSYEKL. V lost 1 base and J 0 bases, leaving 14 bases between the germline ends. DNA for the CDR3: TGCGCCAGCAGCCAAGTTGGGCAGGGGATTAGCACAGATACGCAGTATTTT. Amino acids: CASSQVGQGISTDTQYF.

This clone appeared many times. The chain combines TRBV28 with TRBJ1-4, with D maybe TRBD1 (6 bases). CDR3 length equals 15 residues. Trimming took off 8 bases at V and 0 bases at J, with 13 bases between the two ends. CDR1 is MDHEN and CDR2 is SYDVKM in the germline V gene. CDR3 bases: TGTGCCAGCGCTTGGGGACACGCAACTAATGAAAAACTGTTTTTT. Its protein product is CASAWGHATNEKLFF.

There are many counts of this clone. This chain uses TRBV5-1 with TRBJ1-2, with 9 bases identical to TRBD1. Per germline, CDR1 SGHRS and CDR2 YFSETQ. This CDR3 spans 15 amino acids. V lost 3 bases and J lost 1; bases outside the gene matches: 4. Written as DNA, the CDR3 is TGCGCCAGCAGCTCCCAGACAGGGGGTAACTATGGCTACACCTTC. This sequence encodes CASSSQTGGNYGYTF.

This clone was picked up a small number of times. One junction end does not reproduce the germline sequence, and a read error may be involved. The chain links TRBV6-5 to TRBJ2-7; tentative D call: TRBD2 (5 bases). Germline lookup yields CDR1 MNHEY and CDR2 SVGAGI. The CDR3 has 15 residues. In nucleotides, the CDR3 is TGTGCCAGCAGTTCCGACCGAAATCTCGACTACGAGCAGTACTTT. Its translation: CASSSDRNLDYEQYF.

V usage is TRBV25-1 and J usage is TRBJ2-7, with TRBD2 matching over 7 bases. This CDR3 has 20 residues. Looked up from germline, CDR1 is MGHDK and CDR2 is SYGVNS. V gave up 5 bases and J gave up 2 bases; unmatched junction bases: 24. The CDR3 reads CASSPISGTSVRSPPYEQYF. The CDR3 DNA follows: TGTGCCAGCAGTCCCATATCCGGCACTAGCGTGAGAAGCCCTCCCTACGAGCAGTACTTC.

V and J are TRBV5-1 and TRBJ1-4; D call uncertain. The CDR3 is made up of 15 amino acids. The germline CDR1 and CDR2 sequences are SGHRS and YFSETQ. Trimming removed 0 bases from V and 0 bases from J, with 6 bases in between. The CDR3 sequence is CASSLAGTTNEKLFF. DNA of the CDR3: TGCGCCAGCAGCTTGGCCGGTACAACTAATGAAAAACTGTTTTTT.